Listed here is a single T cell receptor (beta chain). Clones were sequenced by immunoSEQ multiplex PCR, and TCRdb holds only the in-frame ones, with some missing. The sample has approximately 390,000 clones; just under 90% are singletons. This CDR3 comprises 14 residues. The germline gives CDR1 MNHEY, CDR2 SMNVEV (reference sequence). The trim removed 5 bases at V and 7 bases at J, leaving 7 bases unmatched. This entry is derived from a study of blood T cell repertoires in COVID-19. Whole-study context: Spain, Italy and the United States supplied samples that represented acute and convalescent COVID-19.

Assignments of participants to cohorts depended upon their own reported clinical history. Recovery meant two consecutive negative NP/OP PCR tests, professional clearance, or resolved symptoms. The specimen was PBMCs or T cells enriched from blood (not recorded which). The sequence was collected from a woman aged 50 to 65 who had recovered from COVID-19. The V call is TRBV27, the J call TRBJ1-4, with 7 bases aligning to TRBD1. CDR3 loop: CASSHRTGVEKLFF. In DNA form, the CDR3 reads TGTGCCAGCAGTCATAGGACAGGAGTTGAAAAACTGTTTTTT.